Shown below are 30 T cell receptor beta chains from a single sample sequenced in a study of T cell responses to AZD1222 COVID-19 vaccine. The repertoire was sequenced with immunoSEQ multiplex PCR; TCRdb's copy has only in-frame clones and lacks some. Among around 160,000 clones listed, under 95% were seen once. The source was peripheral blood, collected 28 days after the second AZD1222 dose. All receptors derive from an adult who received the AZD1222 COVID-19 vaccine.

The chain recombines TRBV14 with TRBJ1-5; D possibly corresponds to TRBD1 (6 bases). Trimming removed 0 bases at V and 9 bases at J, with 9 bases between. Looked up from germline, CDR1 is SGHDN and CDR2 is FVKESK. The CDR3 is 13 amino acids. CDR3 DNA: TGTGCCAGCAGCCAAGATCAAGGGGGGCCCCAGCATTTT. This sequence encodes CASSQDQGGPQHF.

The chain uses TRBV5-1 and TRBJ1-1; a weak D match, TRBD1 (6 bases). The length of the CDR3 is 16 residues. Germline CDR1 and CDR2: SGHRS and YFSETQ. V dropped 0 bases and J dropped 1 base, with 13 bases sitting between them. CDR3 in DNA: TGCGCCAGCAGCTTGGGCCTCGGGACAACGAACACTGAAGCTTTCTTT. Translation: CASSLGLGTTNTEAFF.

The CDR3 spells CASSERDYGKETQYF. The CDR3 DNA is TGTGCCAGCAGTGAACGGGACTACGGTAAGGAGACCCAGTACTTC. The genes are TRBV27 and TRBJ2-5; 7 bases align to TRBD2. The CDR3 contains 15 residues. The V and J ends lost 5 bases and 5 bases, in that order; junction bases with no gene match: 11. Germline V gene sequence: CDR1 MNHEY, CDR2 SMNVEV (reference sequence).

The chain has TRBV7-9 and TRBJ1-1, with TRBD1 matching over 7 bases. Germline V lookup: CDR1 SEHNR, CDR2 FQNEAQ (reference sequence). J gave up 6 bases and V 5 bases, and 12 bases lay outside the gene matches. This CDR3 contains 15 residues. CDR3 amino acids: CASSRGEGAQSEAFF. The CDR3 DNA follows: TGTGCCAGCAGCCGGGGGGAGGGGGCACAGTCTGAAGCTTTCTTT.

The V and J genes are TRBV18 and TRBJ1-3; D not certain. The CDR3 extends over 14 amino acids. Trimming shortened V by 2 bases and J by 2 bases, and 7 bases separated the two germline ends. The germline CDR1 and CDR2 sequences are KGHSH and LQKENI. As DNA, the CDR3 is TGTGCCAGCTCACCAGTAGAAGCTGGAAACACCATATATTTT. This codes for CASSPVEAGNTIYF. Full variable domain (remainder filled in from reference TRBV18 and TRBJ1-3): NAGVMQNPRHLVRRRGQEARLRCSPMKGHSHVYWYRQLPEEGLKFMVYLQKENIIDESGMPKERFSAEFPKEGPSILRIQQVVRGDSAAYFCASSPVEAGNTIYFGEGSWLTVV.

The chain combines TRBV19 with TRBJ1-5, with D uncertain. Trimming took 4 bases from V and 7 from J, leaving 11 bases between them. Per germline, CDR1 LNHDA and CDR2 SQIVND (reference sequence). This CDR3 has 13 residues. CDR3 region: CASSKDPGQPQHF. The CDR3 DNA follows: TGTGCCAGTAGTAAGGACCCGGGGCAGCCCCAGCATTTT.

CDR3 DNA: TGTGCCATCAGACCGGACAGCTCCTATAATTCACCCCTCCACTTT. This gives the protein CAIRPDSSYNSPLHF. J is TRBJ1-6 and V is TRBV10-3, with TRBD1 as a possible D gene (6 bases). CDR3 length equals 15 residues. V was pared by 6 bases and J by 0 bases, with 9 bases between. Germline values: CDR1 ENHRY, CDR2 SYGVKD.

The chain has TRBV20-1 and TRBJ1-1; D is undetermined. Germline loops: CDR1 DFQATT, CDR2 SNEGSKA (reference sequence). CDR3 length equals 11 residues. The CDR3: CSTFPNTEAFF. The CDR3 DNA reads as TGCAGCACTTTCCCGAACACTGAAGCTTTCTTT.

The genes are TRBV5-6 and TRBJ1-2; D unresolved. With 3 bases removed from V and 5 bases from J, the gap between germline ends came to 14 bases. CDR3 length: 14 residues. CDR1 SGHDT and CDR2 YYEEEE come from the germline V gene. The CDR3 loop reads CASSSGVEGYGYTF. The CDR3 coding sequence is TGTGCCAGCAGCTCGGGTGTCGAGGGATATGGCTACACCTTC.

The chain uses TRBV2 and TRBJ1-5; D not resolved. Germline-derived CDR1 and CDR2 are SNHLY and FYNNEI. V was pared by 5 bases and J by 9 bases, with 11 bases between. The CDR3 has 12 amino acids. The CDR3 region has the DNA TGTGCCAGCAGTTCGGCGACCCCGCCCCAGCATTTT. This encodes CASSSATPPQHF.

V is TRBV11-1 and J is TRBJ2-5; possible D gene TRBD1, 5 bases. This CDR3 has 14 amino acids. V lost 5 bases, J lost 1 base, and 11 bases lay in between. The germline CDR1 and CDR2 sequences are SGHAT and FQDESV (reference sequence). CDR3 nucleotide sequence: TGTGCCAGCAGCATACAGGTGCGCCAAGAGACCCAGTACTTC. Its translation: CASSIQVRQETQYF. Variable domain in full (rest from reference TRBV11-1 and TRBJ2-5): EAEVAQSPRYKITEKSQAVAFWCDPISGHATLYWYRQILGQGPELLVQFQDESVVDDSQLPKDRFSAERLKGVDSTLKIQPAELGDSAMYLCASSIQVRQETQYFGPGTRLLVL.

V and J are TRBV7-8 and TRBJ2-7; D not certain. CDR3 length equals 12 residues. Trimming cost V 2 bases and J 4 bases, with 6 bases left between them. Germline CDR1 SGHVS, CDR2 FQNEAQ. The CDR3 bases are TGTGCCAGCAGCTTAAGTCCATACGAGCAGTACTTC. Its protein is CASSLSPYEQYF.

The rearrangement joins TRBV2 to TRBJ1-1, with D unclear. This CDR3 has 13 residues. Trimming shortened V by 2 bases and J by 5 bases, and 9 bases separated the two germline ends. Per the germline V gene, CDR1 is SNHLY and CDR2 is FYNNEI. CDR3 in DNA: TGTGCCAGCAGTGAATTCAGACTGACTGAAGCTTTCTTT. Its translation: CASSEFRLTEAFF.

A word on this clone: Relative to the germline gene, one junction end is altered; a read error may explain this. The CDR3 nucleotides are TGCAGTGCTAGTGCGGAGGCCCTAACGGTTTTC. It translates to CSASAEALTVF. The chain links TRBV20-1 to TRBJ1-2; D is unclear. The germline CDR1 and CDR2 sequences are DFQATT and SNEGSKA (reference sequence). This CDR3 comprises 11 residues.

The CDR3, as DNA: TGTGCCAGCAGGGCCGGGACAGGGGTCGAGCAGTACTTC. Translation: CASRAGTGVEQYF. The genes are TRBV28 and TRBJ2-7, with 10 bases aligning to TRBD1. Germline V gene lookup returns CDR1 MDHEN and CDR2 SYDVKM. Losses at the gene ends were 6 bases for V and 6 bases for J; bases not matched to a gene: 5. This CDR3 region has 13 residues.

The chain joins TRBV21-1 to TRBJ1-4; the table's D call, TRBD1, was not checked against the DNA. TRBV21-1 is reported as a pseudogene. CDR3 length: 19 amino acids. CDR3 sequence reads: CASSKDPGQEPATNEKLFF. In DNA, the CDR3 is TGTGCCAGCAGCAAAGACCCGGGACAGGAGCCTGCAACTAATGAAAAACTGTTTTTT.

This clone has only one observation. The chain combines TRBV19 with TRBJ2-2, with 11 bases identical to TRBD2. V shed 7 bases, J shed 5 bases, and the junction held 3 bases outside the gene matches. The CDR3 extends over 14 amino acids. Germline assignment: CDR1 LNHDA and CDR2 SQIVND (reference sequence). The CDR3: CASTVAGGTGELFF. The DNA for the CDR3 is TGTGCCAGTACAGTAGCGGGGGGGACCGGGGAGCTGTTTTTT.

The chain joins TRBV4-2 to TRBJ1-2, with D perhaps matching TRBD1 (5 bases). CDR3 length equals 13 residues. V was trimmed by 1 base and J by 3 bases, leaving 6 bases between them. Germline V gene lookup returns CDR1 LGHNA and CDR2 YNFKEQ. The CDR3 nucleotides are TGTGCCAGCAGCCAAGGGGGGTACTATGGCTACACCTTC. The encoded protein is CASSQGGYYGYTF.

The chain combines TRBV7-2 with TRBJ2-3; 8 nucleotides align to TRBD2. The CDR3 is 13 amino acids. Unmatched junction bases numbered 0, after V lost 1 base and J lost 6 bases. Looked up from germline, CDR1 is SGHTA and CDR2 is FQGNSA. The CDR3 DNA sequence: TGTGCCAGCAGCTTAGGCGGGAGGGATACGCAGTATTTT. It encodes CASSLGGRDTQYF.

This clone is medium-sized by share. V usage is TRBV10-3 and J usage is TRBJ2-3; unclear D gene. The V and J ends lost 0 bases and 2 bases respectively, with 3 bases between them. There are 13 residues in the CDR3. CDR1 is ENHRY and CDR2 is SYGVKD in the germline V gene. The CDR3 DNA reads TGTGCCATCAGTGAGTCGGACACAGATACGCAGTATTTT. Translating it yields CAISESDTDTQYF.

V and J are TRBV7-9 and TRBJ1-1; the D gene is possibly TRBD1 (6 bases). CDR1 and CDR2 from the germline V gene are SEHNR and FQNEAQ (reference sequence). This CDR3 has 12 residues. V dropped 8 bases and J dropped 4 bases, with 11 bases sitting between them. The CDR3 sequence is CASGGPGTEAFF. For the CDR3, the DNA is TGTGCCAGCGGGGGGCCCGGCACTGAAGCTTTCTTT. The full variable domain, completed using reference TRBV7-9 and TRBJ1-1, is DTGVSQNPRHKITKRGQNVTFRCDPISEHNRLYWYRQTLGQGPEFLTYFQNEAQLEKSRLLSDRFSAERPKGSFSTLEIQRTEQGDSAMYLCASGGPGTEAFFGQGTRLTVV.

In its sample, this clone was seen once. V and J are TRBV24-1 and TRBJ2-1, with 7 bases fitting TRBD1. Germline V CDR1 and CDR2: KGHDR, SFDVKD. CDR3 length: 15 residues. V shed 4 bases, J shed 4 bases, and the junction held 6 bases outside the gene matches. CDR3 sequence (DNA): TGTGCCACCAGTGAGAAGGGGGCGAGATACAATGAGCAGTTCTTC. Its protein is CATSEKGARYNEQFF.

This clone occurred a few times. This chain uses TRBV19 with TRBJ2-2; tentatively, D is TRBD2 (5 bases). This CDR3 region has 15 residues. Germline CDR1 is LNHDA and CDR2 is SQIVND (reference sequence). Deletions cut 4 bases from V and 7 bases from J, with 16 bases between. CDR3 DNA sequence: TGTGCCAGTAGTAGCCTAGCCCACCTTGTCGGGGAGCTGTTTTTT. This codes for CASSSLAHLVGELFF. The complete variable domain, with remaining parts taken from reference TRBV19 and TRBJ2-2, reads DGGITQSPKYLFRKEGQNVTLSCEQNLNHDAMYWYRQDPGQGLRLIYYSQIVNDFQKGDIAEGYSVSREKKESFPLTVTSAQKNPTAFYLCASSSLAHLVGELFFGEGSRLTVL.

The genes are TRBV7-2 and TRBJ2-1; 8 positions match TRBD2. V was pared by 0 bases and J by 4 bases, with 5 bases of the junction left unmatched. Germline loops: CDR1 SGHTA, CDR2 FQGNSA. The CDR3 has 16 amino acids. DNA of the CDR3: TGTGCCAGCAGCTTAGCCTCACTAGCGGATTACAATGAGCAGTTCTTC. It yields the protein CASSLASLADYNEQFF.

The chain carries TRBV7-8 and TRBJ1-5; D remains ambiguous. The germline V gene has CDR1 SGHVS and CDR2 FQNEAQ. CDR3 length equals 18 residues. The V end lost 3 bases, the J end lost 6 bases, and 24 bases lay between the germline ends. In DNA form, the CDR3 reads TGTGCCAGCAGCTTGCGAGGGTCAGGAGAACAAGGGAGTCAGCCCCAGCATTTT. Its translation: CASSLRGSGEQGSQPQHF.

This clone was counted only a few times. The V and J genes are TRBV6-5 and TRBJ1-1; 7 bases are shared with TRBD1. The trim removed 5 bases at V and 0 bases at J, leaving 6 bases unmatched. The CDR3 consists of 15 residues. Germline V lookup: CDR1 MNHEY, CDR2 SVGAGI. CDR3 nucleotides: TGTGCCAGCAGTCGTCGGACAGGCATGAACACTGAAGCTTTCTTT. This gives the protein CASSRRTGMNTEAFF.

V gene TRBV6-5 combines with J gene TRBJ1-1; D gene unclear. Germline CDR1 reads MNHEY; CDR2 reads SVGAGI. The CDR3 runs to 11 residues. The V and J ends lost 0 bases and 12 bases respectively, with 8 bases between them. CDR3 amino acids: CASSYSDRSFF. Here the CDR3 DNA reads TGTGCCAGCAGTTACTCGGACCGCTCTTTCTTT.

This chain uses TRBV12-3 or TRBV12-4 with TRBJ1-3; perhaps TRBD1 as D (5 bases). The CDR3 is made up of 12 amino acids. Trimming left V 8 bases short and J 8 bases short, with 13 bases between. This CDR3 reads CASWGVLDTIYF. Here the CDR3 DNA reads TGTGCCAGCTGGGGGGTTCTGGACACCATATATTTT.

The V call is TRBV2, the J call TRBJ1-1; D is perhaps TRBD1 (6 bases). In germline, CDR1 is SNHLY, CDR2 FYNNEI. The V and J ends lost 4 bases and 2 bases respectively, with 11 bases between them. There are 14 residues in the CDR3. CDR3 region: CASSATRGNTEAFF. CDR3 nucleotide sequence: TGTGCCAGCAGTGCCACCAGGGGAAACACTGAAGCTTTCTTT. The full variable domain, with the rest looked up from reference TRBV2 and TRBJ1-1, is EPEVTQTPSHQVTQMGQEVILRCVPISNHLYFYWYRQILGQKVEFLVSFYNNEISEKSEIFDDQFSVERPDGSNFTLKIRSTKLEDSAMYFCASSATRGNTEAFFGQGTRLTVV.

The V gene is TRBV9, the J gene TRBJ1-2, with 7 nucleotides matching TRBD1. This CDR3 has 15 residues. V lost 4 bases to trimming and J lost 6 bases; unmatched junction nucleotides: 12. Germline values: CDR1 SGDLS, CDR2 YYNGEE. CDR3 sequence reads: CASSLRGLVGNGYTF. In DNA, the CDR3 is TGTGCCAGCAGCCTCAGGGGGTTGGTTGGGAATGGCTACACCTTC.